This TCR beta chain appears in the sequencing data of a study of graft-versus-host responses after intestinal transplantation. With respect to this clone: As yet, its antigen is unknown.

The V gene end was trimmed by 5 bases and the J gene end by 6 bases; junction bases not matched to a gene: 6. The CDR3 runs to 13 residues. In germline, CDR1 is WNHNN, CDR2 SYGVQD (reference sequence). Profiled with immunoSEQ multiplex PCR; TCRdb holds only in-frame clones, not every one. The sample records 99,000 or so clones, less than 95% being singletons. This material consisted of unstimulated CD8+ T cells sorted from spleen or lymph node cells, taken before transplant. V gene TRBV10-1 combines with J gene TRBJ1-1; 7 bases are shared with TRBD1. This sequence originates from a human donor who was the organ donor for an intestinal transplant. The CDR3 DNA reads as TGCGCCAGCAGTAAAGGGGGCTTCGCTGAAGCTTTCTTT. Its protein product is CASSKGGFAEAFF.